This paragraph covers one T cell receptor (beta chain) sequence. The antigen is unknown. This record comes from a study of T cell responses to AZD1222 COVID-19 vaccine. Study-wide background: Second-dose intervals near 4 or 12 weeks were combined.

Study-wide findings and caveats: Spike-specific TCR breadth rose after two AZD1222 doses, and depth rose as well. Among the donors, most were white British and more were female, and clonal diversity was possibly underestimated.

The CDR3 runs to 15 residues. V lost 6 bases to trimming and J lost 5 bases, with 19 bases between them. Germline loops: CDR1 MDHEN, CDR2 SYDVKM. TCRdb's table, derived via immunoSEQ multiplex PCR, lists solely in-frame clones and lacks some. The sample lists about 76,000 clones; 70% to 90% were seen once. The sample consisted of peripheral blood, taken on day 0 of AZD1222 vaccination. This sequence joins TRBV28 and TRBJ1-2; unclear D gene. This TCR was sampled from an adult in good health. CDR3 nucleotides: TGTGCCAGCAGCTACACATGGATTATGGGGTATGGCTACACCTTC. It translates to CASSYTWIMGYGYTF.